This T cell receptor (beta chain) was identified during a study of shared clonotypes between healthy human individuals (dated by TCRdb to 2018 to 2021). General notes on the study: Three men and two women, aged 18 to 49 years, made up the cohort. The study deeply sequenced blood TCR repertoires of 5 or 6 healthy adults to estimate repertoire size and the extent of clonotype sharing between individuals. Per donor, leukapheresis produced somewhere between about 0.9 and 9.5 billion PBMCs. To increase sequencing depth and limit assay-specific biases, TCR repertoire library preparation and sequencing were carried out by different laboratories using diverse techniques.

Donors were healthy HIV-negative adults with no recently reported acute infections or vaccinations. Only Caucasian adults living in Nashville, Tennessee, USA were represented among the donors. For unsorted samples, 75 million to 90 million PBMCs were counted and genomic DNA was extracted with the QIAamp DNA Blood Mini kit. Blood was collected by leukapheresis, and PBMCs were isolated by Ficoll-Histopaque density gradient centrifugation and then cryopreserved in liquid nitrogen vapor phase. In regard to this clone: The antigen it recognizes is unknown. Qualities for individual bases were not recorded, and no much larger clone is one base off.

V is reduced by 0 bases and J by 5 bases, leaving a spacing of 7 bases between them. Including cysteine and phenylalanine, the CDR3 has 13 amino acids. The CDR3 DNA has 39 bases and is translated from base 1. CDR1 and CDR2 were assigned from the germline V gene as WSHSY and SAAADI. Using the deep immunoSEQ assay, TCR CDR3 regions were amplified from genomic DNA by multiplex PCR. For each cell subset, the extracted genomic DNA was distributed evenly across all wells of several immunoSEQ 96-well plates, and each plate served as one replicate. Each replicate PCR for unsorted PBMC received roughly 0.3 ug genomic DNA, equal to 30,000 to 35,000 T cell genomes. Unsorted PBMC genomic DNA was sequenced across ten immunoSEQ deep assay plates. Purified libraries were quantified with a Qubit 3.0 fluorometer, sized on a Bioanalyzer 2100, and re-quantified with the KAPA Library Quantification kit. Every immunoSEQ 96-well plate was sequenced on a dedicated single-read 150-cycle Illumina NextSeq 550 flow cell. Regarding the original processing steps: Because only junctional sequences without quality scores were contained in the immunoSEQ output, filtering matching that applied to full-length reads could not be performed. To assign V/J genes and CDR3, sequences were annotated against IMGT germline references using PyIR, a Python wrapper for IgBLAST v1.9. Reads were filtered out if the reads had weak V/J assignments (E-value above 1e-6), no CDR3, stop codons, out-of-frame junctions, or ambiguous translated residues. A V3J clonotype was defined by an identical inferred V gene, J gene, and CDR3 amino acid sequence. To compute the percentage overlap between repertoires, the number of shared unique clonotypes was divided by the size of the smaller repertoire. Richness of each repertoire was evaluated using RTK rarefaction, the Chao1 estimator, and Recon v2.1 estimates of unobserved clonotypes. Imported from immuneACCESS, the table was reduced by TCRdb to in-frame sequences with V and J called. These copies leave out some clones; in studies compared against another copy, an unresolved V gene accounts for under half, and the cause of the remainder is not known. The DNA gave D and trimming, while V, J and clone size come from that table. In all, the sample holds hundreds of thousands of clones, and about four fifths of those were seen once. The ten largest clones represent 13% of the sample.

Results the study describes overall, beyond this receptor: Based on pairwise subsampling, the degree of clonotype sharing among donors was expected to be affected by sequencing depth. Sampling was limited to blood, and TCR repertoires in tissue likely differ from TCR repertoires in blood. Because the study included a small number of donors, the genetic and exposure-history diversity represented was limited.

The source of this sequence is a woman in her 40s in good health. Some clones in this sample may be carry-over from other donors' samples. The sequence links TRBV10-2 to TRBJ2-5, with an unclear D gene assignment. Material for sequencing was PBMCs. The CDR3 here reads CASSESTWETQYF. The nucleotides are TGCGCCAGCAGTGAGTCGACATGGGAGACCCAGTACTTC.